Listed below are T cell receptor beta chains from one sample, sequenced in a study of blood T cell repertoires in COVID-19. TCRdb's table, derived via immunoSEQ multiplex PCR, lists solely in-frame clones and lacks some. The sample includes 180,000 or so clones, 84% of them seen just once. The sample comprised peripheral blood. These receptors were taken from a man between 35 and 55 years old who had recovered from COVID-19. Each CDR3 is given with its conserved first and last residue. The D gene is left open where the match is weak. Expanded clones are given a class, and other clones once, few, many or no size at all.

J gene: TRBJ2-7
V gene: TRBV20-1
clone size: once
D gene: -
CDR3 DNA: TGCAGTCCCTATGCAAACTACGAGCAGTACTTC
CDR3 protein: CSPYANYEQYF

J gene: TRBJ1-6
V gene: TRBV4-1
clone size: few
D gene: -
CDR3 DNA: TGCGCCAGCAGCCAAGAAGTGACAGAGTATAATTCACCCCTCCACTTT
CDR3 protein: CASSQEVTEYNSPLHF

J gene: TRBJ2-4
V gene: TRBV6-4
clone size: -
D gene: TRBD1
CDR3 DNA: TGTGCCACAATCTCTGGGACAGTTAAAAACATTCAGTACTTC
CDR3 protein: CATISGTVKNIQYF

J gene: TRBJ2-2
V gene: TRBV7-2
clone size: -
D gene: -
CDR3 DNA: TGTGCCAGCAGCCTCCGAGACAGCTACGGGGAGCTGTTTTTT
CDR3 protein: CASSLRDSYGELFF

J gene: TRBJ2-2
V gene: TRBV9
clone size: few
D gene: -
CDR3 DNA: TGTGCCAGCAGCCCTTGGGCAGACGGCACCGGGGAGCTGTTTTTT
CDR3 protein: CASSPWADGTGELFF

J gene: TRBJ1-2
V gene: TRBV5-8
clone size: -
D gene: TRBD1
CDR3 DNA: TGTGCCAGCAGACCATCCGGGACAGGGCTCTACACCTTC
CDR3 protein: CASRPSGTGLYTF

J gene: TRBJ1-2
V gene: TRBV7-9
clone size: -
D gene: TRBD1
CDR3 DNA: TGTGCCAGCAGCCCTACAGGGGAGGAGGGCTACACCTTC
CDR3 protein: CASSPTGEEGYTF

J gene: TRBJ1-2
V gene: TRBV11-1
clone size: -
D gene: -
CDR3 DNA: TGTGCCAGCAGCGACAACAGTGAAGGCTACACCTTC
CDR3 protein: CASSDNSEGYTF

J gene: TRBJ2-1
V gene: TRBV10-3
clone size: -
D gene: -
CDR3 DNA: TGTGCCATCAGTGAGTCGACAGTCCTCAATGAGCAGTTCTTC
CDR3 protein: CAISESTVLNEQFF

J gene: TRBJ1-5
V gene: TRBV6-4
clone size: -
D gene: TRBD1
CDR3 DNA: TGTGCCAGCAGTGCAGTGACAGGGGGGACTGATAGCAATCAGCCCCAGCATTTT
CDR3 protein: CASSAVTGGTDSNQPQHF

J gene: TRBJ1-5
V gene: TRBV19
clone size: -
D gene: TRBD1
CDR3 DNA: TGTGCCAGTATGGACAGGGAATTTAGCAATCAGCCCCAGCATTTT
CDR3 protein: CASMDREFSNQPQHF

J gene: TRBJ2-7
V gene: TRBV27
clone size: few
D gene: TRBD2
CDR3 DNA: TGTGCCAGCGGTCCAGGGACTACTCCCTACGAGCAGTACTTC
CDR3 protein: CASGPGTTPYEQYF

J gene: TRBJ2-5
V gene: TRBV6-1
clone size: -
D gene: -
CDR3 DNA: TGTGCCAGCAGTGAAACCCACGGAGAGACCCAGTACTTC
CDR3 protein: CASSETHGETQYF

J gene: TRBJ1-1
V gene: TRBV10-3
clone size: -
D gene: -
CDR3 DNA: TGTGCCACCTCGACAGACAGCACTGAAGCTTTCTTT
CDR3 protein: CATSTDSTEAFF

J gene: TRBJ1-1
V gene: TRBV28
clone size: -
D gene: -
CDR3 DNA: TGTGCCAGCCATTCGAGCGGGGAAGCTTTCTTT
CDR3 protein: CASHSSGEAFF

J gene: TRBJ1-1
V gene: TRBV4-3
clone size: -
D gene: TRBD1
CDR3 DNA: TGCGCCAGCAGCCAAGGCGACAGGGGCTGGGACACTGAAGCTTTCTTT
CDR3 protein: CASSQGDRGWDTEAFF

J gene: TRBJ1-5
V gene: TRBV4-1
clone size: -
D gene: -
CDR3 DNA: TGCGCCAGCAGCCAAGATACCCGGGTTGATCAGCCCCAGCATTTT
CDR3 protein: CASSQDTRVDQPQHF

J gene: TRBJ2-1
V gene: TRBV11-2
clone size: -
D gene: TRBD2
CDR3 DNA: TGTGCCAGCAGCGAGCGGACTAGCGGGAGGGGTGAGCAGTTCTTC
CDR3 protein: CASSERTSGRGEQFF

J gene: TRBJ2-2
V gene: TRBV9
clone size: -
D gene: TRBD2
CDR3 DNA: TGTGCCAGCACCTCTGCGGTACTAGCGGATCTTACCGGGGAGCTGTTTTTT
CDR3 protein: CASTSAVLADLTGELFF

J gene: TRBJ2-3
V gene: TRBV19
clone size: -
D gene: -
CDR3 DNA: TGTGCCAGTAGTTCCCTCTTTGGGGGAGGCGGGAATACGCAGTATTTT
CDR3 protein: CASSSLFGGGGNTQYF

J gene: TRBJ1-2
V gene: TRBV3-1/TRBV3-2
clone size: few
D gene: -
CDR3 DNA: TGTGCCAGCAGCCCGGGAGATGGCTACACCTTC
CDR3 protein: CASSPGDGYTF

J gene: TRBJ2-5
V gene: TRBV29-1
clone size: few
D gene: TRBD1
CDR3 DNA: TGCAGTGCTCCAACAGGGGGTTTAAAGACCCAGTACTTC
CDR3 protein: CSAPTGGLKTQYF

J gene: TRBJ2-1
V gene: TRBV7-3
clone size: -
D gene: -
CDR3 DNA: TGTGCCAGCAGCTTAAACGCCGGGATTAACAATGAGCAGTTCTTC
CDR3 protein: CASSLNAGINNEQFF

J gene: TRBJ1-1
V gene: TRBV10-3
clone size: -
D gene: -
CDR3 DNA: TGTGCCATCAGTGAGGGGAGGGGGAACACTGAAGCTTTCTTT
CDR3 protein: CAISEGRGNTEAFF

J gene: TRBJ2-3
V gene: TRBV2
clone size: many
D gene: -
CDR3 DNA: TGTGCCAGCAGTCCCCCATTCACAGATACGCAGTATTTT
CDR3 protein: CASSPPFTDTQYF

J gene: TRBJ2-1
V gene: TRBV7-2
clone size: -
D gene: -
CDR3 DNA: TGTGCCAGCAGCTCAGAAGGGGGTTACTACAATGAGCAGTTCTTC
CDR3 protein: CASSSEGGYYNEQFF

J gene: TRBJ1-6
V gene: TRBV7-6
clone size: once
D gene: -
CDR3 DNA: TGTGCCAGCAGCCTTTTAATAAGGGGTTTATTCTCACCCCTCCACTTT
CDR3 protein: CASSLLIRGLFSPLHF